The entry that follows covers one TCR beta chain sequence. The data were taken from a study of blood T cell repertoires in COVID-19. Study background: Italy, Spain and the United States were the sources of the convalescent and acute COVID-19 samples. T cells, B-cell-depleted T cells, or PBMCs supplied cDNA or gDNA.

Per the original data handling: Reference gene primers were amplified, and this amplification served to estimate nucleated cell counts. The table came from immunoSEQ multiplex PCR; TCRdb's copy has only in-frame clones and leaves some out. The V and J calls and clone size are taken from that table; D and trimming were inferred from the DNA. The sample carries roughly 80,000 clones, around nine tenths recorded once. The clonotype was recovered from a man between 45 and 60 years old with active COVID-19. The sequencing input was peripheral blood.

This CDR3 reads CAIQGQLNTEAFF. As DNA, the CDR3 is TGTGCCATCCAGGGACAGTTGAACACTGAAGCTTTCTTT. This sequence joins TRBV10-3 and TRBJ1-1; 7 nucleotides agree with TRBD1. CDR1 and CDR2 from the germline V gene are ENHRY and SYGVKD. V trimming: 8 bases; J trimming: 0 bases; junction bases outside the gene matches: 3. The CDR3 has 13 residues.